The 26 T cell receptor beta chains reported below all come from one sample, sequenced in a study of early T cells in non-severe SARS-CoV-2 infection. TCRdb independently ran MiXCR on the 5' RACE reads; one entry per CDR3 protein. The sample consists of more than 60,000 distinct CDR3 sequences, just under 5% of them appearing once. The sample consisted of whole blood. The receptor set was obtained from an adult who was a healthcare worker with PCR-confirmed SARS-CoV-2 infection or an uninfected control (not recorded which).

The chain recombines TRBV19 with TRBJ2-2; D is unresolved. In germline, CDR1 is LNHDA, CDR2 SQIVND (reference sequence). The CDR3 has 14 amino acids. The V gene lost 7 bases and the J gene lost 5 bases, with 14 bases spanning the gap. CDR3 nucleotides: TGTGCCAGTAAGACTGGAGCTGGTACCGGGGAGCTGTTTTTT. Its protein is CASKTGAGTGELFF.

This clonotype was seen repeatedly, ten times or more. Here the CDR3 reads CASSQTAASEQYF. The CDR3 coding sequence is TGTGCCAGCAGCCAAACTGCAGCCTCCGAGCAGTACTTC. The chain recombines TRBV7-3 with TRBJ2-7; D is ambiguous. The CDR3 length is 13 residues. Between the trimmed V and J ends, which lost 5 bases and 6 bases, there was a span of 14 bases. Germline CDR1 reads SGHTA; CDR2 reads FQGTGA. The whole variable domain, remainder taken from reference TRBV7-3 and TRBJ2-7, is GAGVSQTPSNKVTEKGKYVELRCDPISGHTALYWYRQSLGQGPEFLIYFQGTGAADDSGLPNDRFFAVRPEGSVSTLKIQRTERGDSAVYLCASSQTAASEQYFGPGTRLTVT.

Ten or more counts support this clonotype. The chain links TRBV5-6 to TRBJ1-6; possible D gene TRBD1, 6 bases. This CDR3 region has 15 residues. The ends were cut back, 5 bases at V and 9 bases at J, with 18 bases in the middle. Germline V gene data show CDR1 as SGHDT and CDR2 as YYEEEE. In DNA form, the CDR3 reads TGTGCCAGCAGTCTTGTGGCCGGGACATTTTCACCCCTCCACTTT. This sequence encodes CASSLVAGTFSPLHF.

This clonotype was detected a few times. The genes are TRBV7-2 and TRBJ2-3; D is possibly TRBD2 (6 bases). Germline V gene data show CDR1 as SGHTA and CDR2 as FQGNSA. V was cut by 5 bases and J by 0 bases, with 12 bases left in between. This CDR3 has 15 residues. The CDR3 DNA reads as TGTGCCAGCAGCCGGGACTTGACTAGCACAGATACGCAGTATTTT. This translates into CASSRDLTSTDTQYF.

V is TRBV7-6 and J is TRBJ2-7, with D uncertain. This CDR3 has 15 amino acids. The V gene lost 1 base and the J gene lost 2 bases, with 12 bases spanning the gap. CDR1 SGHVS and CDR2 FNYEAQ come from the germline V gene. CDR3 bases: TGTGCCAGCAGCTTAGAGCCCGGCAGAGCCTACGAGCAGTACTTC. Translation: CASSLEPGRAYEQYF.

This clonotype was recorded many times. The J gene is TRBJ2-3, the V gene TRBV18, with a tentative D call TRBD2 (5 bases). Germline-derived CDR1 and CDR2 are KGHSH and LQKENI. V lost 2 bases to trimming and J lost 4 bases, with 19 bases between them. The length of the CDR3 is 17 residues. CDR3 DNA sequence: TGTGCCAGCTCACCAGCCAACCGATCGCTAGCCGCAGATACGCAGTATTTT. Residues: CASSPANRSLAADTQYF.

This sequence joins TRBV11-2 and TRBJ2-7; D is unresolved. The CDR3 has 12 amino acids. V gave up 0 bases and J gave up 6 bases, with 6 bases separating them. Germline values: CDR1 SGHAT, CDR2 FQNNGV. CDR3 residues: CASSLDPSEQYF. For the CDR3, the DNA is TGTGCCAGCAGCTTAGATCCGAGCGAGCAGTACTTC.

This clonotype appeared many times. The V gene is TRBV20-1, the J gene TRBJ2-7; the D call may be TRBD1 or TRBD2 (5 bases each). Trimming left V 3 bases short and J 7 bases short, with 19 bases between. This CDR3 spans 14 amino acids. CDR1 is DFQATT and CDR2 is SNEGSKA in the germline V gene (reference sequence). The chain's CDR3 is CSARKTEGLEEQYF. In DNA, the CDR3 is TGCAGTGCTAGGAAGACAGAGGGATTGGAGGAGCAGTACTTC.

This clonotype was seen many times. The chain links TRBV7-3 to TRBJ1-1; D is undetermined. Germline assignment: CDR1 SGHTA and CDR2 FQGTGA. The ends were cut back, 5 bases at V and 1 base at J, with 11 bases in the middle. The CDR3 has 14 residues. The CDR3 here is CASSPTSQNTEAFF. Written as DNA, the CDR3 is TGTGCCAGCAGCCCGACTTCGCAGAACACTGAAGCTTTCTTT. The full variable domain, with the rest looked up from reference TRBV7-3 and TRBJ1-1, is GAGVSQTPSNKVTEKGKYVELRCDPISGHTALYWYRQSLGQGPEFLIYFQGTGAADDSGLPNDRFFAVRPEGSVSTLKIQRTERGDSAVYLCASSPTSQNTEAFFGQGTRLTVV.

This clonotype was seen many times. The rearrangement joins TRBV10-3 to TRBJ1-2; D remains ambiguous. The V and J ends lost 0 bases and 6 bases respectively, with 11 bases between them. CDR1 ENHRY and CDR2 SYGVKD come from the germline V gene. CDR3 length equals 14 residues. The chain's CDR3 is CAISESIGFDGYTF. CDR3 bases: TGTGCCATCAGTGAGTCGATAGGGTTTGATGGCTACACCTTC.

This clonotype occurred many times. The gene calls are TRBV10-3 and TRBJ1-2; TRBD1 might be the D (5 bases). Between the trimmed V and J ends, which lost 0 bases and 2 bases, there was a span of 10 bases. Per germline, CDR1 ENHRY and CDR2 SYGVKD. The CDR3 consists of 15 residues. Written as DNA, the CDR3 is TGTGCCATCAGTGAGTCTATTCAGGGAAACTATGGCTACACCTTC. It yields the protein CAISESIQGNYGYTF.

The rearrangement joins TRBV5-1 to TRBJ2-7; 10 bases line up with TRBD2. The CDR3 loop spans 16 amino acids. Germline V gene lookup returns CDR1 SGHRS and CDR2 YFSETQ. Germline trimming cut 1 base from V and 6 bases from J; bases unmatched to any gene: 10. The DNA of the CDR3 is TGCGCCAGCAGCTTGTCTCCAGCGGGAGGGCCAAGCGAGCAGTACTTC. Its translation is CASSLSPAGGPSEQYF.

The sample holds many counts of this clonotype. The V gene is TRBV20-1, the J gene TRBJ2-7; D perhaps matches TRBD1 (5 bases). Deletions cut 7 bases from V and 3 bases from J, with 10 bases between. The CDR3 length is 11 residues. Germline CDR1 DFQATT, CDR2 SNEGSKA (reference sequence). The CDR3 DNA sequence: TGCAGTGGAGACAGAGACTACGAGCAGTACTTC. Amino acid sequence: CSGDRDYEQYF.

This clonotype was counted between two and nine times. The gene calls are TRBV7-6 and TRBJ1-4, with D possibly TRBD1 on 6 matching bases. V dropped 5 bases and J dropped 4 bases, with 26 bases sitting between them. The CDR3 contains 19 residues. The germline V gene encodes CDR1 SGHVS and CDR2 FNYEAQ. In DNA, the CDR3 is TGTGCCAGCAGCCAACCTAAGTACAGGGCCGGGCTGGGTAATGAAAAACTGTTTTTT. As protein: CASSQPKYRAGLGNEKLFF.

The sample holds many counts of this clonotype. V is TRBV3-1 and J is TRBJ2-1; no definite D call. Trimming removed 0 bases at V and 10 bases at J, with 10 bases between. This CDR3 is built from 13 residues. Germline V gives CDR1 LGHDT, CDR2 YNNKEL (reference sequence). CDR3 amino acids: CASSQEGSREQFF. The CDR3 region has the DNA TGTGCCAGCAGCCAAGAGGGAAGTCGGGAGCAGTTCTTC.

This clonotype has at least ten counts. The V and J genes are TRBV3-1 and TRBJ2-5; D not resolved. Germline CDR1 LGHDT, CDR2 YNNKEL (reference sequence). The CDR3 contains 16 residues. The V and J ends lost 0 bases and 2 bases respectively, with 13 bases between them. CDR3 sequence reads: CASSQELATGQETQYF. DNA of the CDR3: TGTGCCAGCAGCCAAGAATTGGCCACCGGTCAAGAGACCCAGTACTTC.

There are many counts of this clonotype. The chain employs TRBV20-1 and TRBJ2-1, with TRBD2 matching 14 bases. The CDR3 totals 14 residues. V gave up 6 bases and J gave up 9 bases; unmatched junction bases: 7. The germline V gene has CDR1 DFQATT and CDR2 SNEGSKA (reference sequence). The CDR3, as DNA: TGCAGTGCATTGGGACTAGCGGGAGAGGGTGAGCAGTTCTTC. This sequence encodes CSALGLAGEGEQFF.

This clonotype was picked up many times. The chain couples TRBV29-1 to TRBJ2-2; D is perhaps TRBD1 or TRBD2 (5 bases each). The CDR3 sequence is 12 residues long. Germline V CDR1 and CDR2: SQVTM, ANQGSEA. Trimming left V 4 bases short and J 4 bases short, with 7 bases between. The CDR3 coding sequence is TGCAGCGTTGCCGGGGCCACCGGGGAGCTGTTTTTT. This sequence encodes CSVAGATGELFF.

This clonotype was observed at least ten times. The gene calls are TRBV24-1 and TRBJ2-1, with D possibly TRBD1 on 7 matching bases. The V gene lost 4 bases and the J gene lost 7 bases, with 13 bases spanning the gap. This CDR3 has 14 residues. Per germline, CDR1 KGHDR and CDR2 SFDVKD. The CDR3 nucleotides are TGTGCCACCAGTGACGCGACAGGGAGGAATGAGCAGTTCTTC. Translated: CATSDATGRNEQFF.

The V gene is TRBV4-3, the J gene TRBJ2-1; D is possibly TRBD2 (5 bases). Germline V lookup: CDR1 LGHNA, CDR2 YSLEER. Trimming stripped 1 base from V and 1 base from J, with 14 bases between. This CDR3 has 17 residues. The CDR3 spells CASSQVESGWSYNEQFF. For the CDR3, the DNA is TGCGCCAGCAGCCAAGTCGAGTCGGGGTGGTCCTACAATGAGCAGTTCTTC.

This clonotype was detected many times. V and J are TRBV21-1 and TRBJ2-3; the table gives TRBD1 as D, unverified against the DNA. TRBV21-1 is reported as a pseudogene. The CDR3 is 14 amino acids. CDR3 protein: CASDSSPSTDTQYF. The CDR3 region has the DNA TGTGCCAGCGATTCGTCCCCTAGCACAGATACGCAGTATTTT.

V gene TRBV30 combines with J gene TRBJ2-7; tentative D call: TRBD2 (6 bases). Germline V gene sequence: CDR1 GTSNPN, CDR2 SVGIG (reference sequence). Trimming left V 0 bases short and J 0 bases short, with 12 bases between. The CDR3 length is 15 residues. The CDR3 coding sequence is TGTGCCTGGAGTGTTAGCGGTCCTAGCTCCTACGAGCAGTACTTC. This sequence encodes CAWSVSGPSSYEQYF.

The CDR3 is CASSADTGGYHEQYF. As DNA, the CDR3 is TGTGCCAGCAGCGCAGATACAGGGGGGTACCACGAGCAGTACTTC. This chain joins TRBV9 and TRBJ2-7; 8 bases agree with TRBD1. The CDR3 covers 15 residues. Germline loops: CDR1 SGDLS, CDR2 YYNGEE. V dropped 3 bases and J dropped 5; count of bases not matched to a gene: 10.

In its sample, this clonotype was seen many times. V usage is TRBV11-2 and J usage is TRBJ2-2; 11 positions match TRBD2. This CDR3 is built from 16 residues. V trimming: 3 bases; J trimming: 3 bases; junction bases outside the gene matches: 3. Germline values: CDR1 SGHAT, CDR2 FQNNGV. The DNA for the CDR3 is TGTGCCAGCAGCTTGGGACTAGCGGCTTACACCGGGGAGCTGTTTTTT. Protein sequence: CASSLGLAAYTGELFF.

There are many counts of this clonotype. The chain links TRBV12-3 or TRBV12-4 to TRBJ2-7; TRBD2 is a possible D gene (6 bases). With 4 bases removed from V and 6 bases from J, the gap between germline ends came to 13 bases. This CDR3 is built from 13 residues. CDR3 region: CASSSELGGEQYF. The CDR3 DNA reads TGTGCCAGCAGTTCCGAACTGGGAGGCGAGCAGTACTTC.

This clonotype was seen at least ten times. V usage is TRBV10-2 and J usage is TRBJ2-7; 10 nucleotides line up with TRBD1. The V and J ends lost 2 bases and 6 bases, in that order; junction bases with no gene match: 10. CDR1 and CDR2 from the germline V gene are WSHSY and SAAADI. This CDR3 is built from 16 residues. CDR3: CASSEVGQGVVVEQYF. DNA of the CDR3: TGCGCCAGCAGTGAGGTTGGACAGGGGGTAGTAGTCGAGCAGTACTTC.